The 30 T cell receptor beta chains given below trace back to one sample, sequenced in a study of T cell changes during pregnancy in multiple sclerosis. Assay: immunoSEQ multiplex PCR; the TCRdb copy retains only in-frame clones and omits some. The data show about 41,000 clones, 90% seen once. The specimen comprised CD8+ T cells from peripheral blood mononuclear cells, sampled in the first trimester of pregnancy. The receptors here all came from a female donor with multiple sclerosis, enrolled in a pregnancy study.

J is TRBJ1-1 and V is TRBV7-6, with D perhaps TRBD1 (5 bases). Trimming removed 1 base from V and 2 bases from J, with 11 bases in between. The CDR3 is 15 amino acids. Germline-derived CDR1 and CDR2 are SGHVS and FNYEAQ. The DNA for the CDR3 is TGTGCCAGCAGCTTAGTTCAGGGCGGAAACACTGAAGCTTTCTTT. As protein: CASSLVQGGNTEAFF. The whole variable domain, filled in from reference TRBV7-6 and TRBJ1-1, reads GAGVSQSPRYKVTKRGQDVALRCDPISGHVSLYWYRQALGQGPEFLTYFNYEAQQDKSGLPNDRFSAERPEGSISTLTIQRTEQRDSAMYRCASSLVQGGNTEAFFGQGTRLTVV.

V gene TRBV5-4 combines with J gene TRBJ2-5, with a possible D match to TRBD2 (6 bases). The CDR3 contains 15 residues. Germline lookup yields CDR1 SGHNT and CDR2 YYREEE (reference sequence). V lost 0 bases, J lost 4 bases, and 13 bases lay in between. The CDR3 coding sequence is TGTGCCAGCAGCTTGGGTTACACCGGGGGAGAGACCCAGTACTTC. Translation gives CASSLGYTGGETQYF. Full variable domain (remainder filled in from reference TRBV5-4 and TRBJ2-5): ETGVTQSPTHLIKTRGQQVTLRCSSQSGHNTVSWYQQALGQGPQFIFQYYREEENGRGNFPPRFSGLQFPNYSSELNVNALELDDSALYLCASSLGYTGGETQYFGPGTRLLVL.

This clone was seen a handful of times. This chain joins TRBV19 and TRBJ1-1; TRBD1 is a possible D gene (6 bases). The germline V gene encodes CDR1 LNHDA and CDR2 SQIVND (reference sequence). CDR3 size: 13 residues. V was trimmed by 1 base and J by 5 bases, leaving 8 bases between them. DNA for the CDR3: TGTGCCAGTAGTATAGGAGGGGGAACTGAAGCTTTCTTT. Protein product: CASSIGGGTEAFF. Full variable domain (outside the CDR3, taken from reference TRBV19 and TRBJ1-1): DGGITQSPKYLFRKEGQNVTLSCEQNLNHDAMYWYRQDPGQGLRLIYYSQIVNDFQKGDIAEGYSVSREKKESFPLTVTSAQKNPTAFYLCASSIGGGTEAFFGQGTRLTVV.

The V and J genes are TRBV18 and TRBJ1-1; 8 bases align to TRBD1. Germline lookup yields CDR1 KGHSH and CDR2 LQKENI. The CDR3 covers 14 residues. J gave up 7 bases and V 0 bases, and 4 bases lay outside the gene matches. The CDR3: CASSPPWTGNEAFF. For the CDR3, the DNA is TGTGCCAGCTCACCACCGTGGACAGGGAATGAAGCTTTCTTT.

In this sample, this clone turned up once. The gene calls are TRBV10-3 and TRBJ1-2, with 9 bases matching TRBD1. Germline assignment: CDR1 ENHRY and CDR2 SYGVKD. This CDR3 region has 17 residues. V gave up 2 bases and J gave up 4 bases; unmatched junction bases: 11. The CDR3 protein is CAISEPIPDRGGYGYTF. The CDR3 nucleotides read TGTGCCATCAGTGAGCCCATACCAGACAGGGGGGGCTATGGCTACACCTTC.

V usage is TRBV27 and J usage is TRBJ2-7, with TRBD2 matching over 7 bases. The V gene's germline CDR1 is MNHEY and CDR2 SMNVEV (reference sequence). The CDR3 is made up of 15 amino acids. Germline trimming cut 3 bases from V and 2 bases from J; bases unmatched to any gene: 7. CDR3 sequence (DNA): TGTGCCAGCAGTTTGGGAGGGCCGGTAACCTACGAGCAGTACTTC. Translating it yields CASSLGGPVTYEQYF.

J is TRBJ2-3 and V is TRBV18; 9 bases map to TRBD2. The CDR3 consists of 15 residues. The germline V gene encodes CDR1 KGHSH and CDR2 LQKENI. Trimming cost V 3 bases and J 5 bases; bases outside gene matches: 6. CDR3 in amino acids: CASSPRGAGGDTQYF. In DNA form, the CDR3 reads TGTGCCAGCTCACCCCGGGGAGCGGGGGGAGATACGCAGTATTTT.

V is TRBV6-1 and J is TRBJ2-5, with D possibly matching TRBD1 (5 bases). This CDR3 contains 18 residues. The V gene's germline CDR1 is MNHNS and CDR2 SASEGT. V was shortened by 0 bases and J by 5 bases, with 22 bases between the two germline ends. The CDR3 loop is CASSEAYWARQSRETQYF. The CDR3 nucleotides are TGTGCCAGCAGTGAAGCGTATTGGGCCCGACAGTCGAGGGAGACCCAGTACTTC.

The rearrangement joins TRBV6-5 to TRBJ2-1; 10 bases are shared with TRBD2. Germline assignment: CDR1 MNHEY and CDR2 SVGAGI. This CDR3 region has 16 residues. V gave up 0 bases and J gave up 7 bases; unmatched junction bases: 6. This chain's CDR3 is CASSYSTRTSGNEQFF. The CDR3 region has the DNA TGTGCCAGCAGTTACTCGACACGGACTAGCGGAAATGAGCAGTTCTTC.

This clone showed up just once. The rearrangement joins TRBV11-2 to TRBJ1-5; no firm D call. CDR1 and CDR2 (germline): SGHAT, FQNNGV. The V end was cut by 1 base, the J end by 5 bases, with 12 bases between. The CDR3 is made up of 15 amino acids. CDR3 coding DNA: TGTGCCAGCAGCTTAGGTGAGGGATTTGATCAGCCCCAGCATTTT. This sequence encodes CASSLGEGFDQPQHF.

The rearrangement joins TRBV11-2 to TRBJ1-5; 9 nucleotides match TRBD1. V gave up 5 bases and J gave up 0 bases; unmatched junction bases: 8. The CDR3 is made up of 17 amino acids. Per germline, CDR1 SGHAT and CDR2 FQNNGV. DNA of the CDR3: TGTGCCAGCAGCGCCGGGACAGGGTACCATAGCAATCAGCCCCAGCATTTT. Its translation is CASSAGTGYHSNQPQHF.

The chain employs TRBV11-3 and TRBJ1-3; D gene unclear. Germline lookup yields CDR1 SGHNT and CDR2 YENEEA. The V end lost 1 base, the J end lost 0 bases, and 16 bases lay between the germline ends. The CDR3 spans 18 residues. In DNA form, the CDR3 reads TGTGCCAGCAGCTTAGTGGGCTGGTTCAGAGACTCTGGAAACACCATATATTTT. It codes for CASSLVGWFRDSGNTIYF.

By frequency in the sample, this clone is medium-sized. The chain is built from TRBV7-2 and TRBJ1-5; D unclear. Germline loops: CDR1 SGHTA, CDR2 FQGNSA. Trimming removed 5 bases from V and 5 bases from J, with 13 bases in between. CDR3 length equals 14 residues. In DNA form, the CDR3 reads TGTGCCAGCAGCCCGCACAGCCTACATCAGCCCCAGCATTTT. Translating gives CASSPHSLHQPQHF.

The chain uses TRBV5-6 and TRBJ2-1; D possibly corresponds to TRBD2 (5 bases). The CDR3 consists of 16 residues. The germline CDR1 and CDR2 sequences are SGHDT and YYEEEE. The V end was cut by 2 bases, the J end by 5 bases, with 17 bases between. As DNA, the CDR3 is TGTGCCAGCAGCTTTCGGGGAGAAGGACCTAACAATGAGCAGTTCTTC. Its translation: CASSFRGEGPNNEQFF.

This sequence joins TRBV7-9 and TRBJ1-2, with TRBD1 as a possible D gene (6 bases). The CDR3 contains 15 residues. The V and J ends lost 8 bases and 4 bases respectively, with 20 bases between them. Germline V gene lookup returns CDR1 SEHNR and CDR2 FQNEAQ (reference sequence). The CDR3 nucleotides are TGTGCCAGCGGTGGGGCAATCTGGGGGCTCTATGGCTACACCTTC. It yields the protein CASGGAIWGLYGYTF.

The rearrangement joins TRBV1 to TRBJ2-1; TRBD2 is the table's D call, not checked against the DNA. TRBV1 is flagged as a pseudogene. The CDR3 spans 15 residues. The CDR3 protein is CTSSHRCGSPNEQFF. CDR3 coding DNA: TGCACCAGCAGCCACAGGTGCGGGAGCCCCAATGAGCAGTTCTTC.

Turning to this clone: A read error may account for a junction end that differs from germline. The chain combines TRBV4-2 with TRBJ1-1; TRBD1 matches 7 bases. Germline CDR1 and CDR2: LGHNA and YNFKEQ. The CDR3 is made up of 16 amino acids. CDR3: CASSQGQGLMNTGAFF. In nucleotides, the CDR3 is TGTGCCAGCAGCCAAGGACAGGGACTTATGAACACTGGAGCTTTCTTT.

The chain couples TRBV5-6 to TRBJ2-1, with a tentative D call TRBD1 (5 bases). This CDR3 is built from 15 residues. CDR1 is SGHDT, CDR2 YYEEEE, per germline. Trimming removed 0 bases from V and 1 base from J, with 8 bases in between. CDR3 in amino acids: CASSLETVSYNEQFF. The CDR3 DNA reads TGTGCCAGCAGCTTGGAGACAGTATCCTACAATGAGCAGTTCTTC.

The gene calls are TRBV7-9 and TRBJ2-1, with D possibly TRBD2 on 6 matching bases. There are 15 residues in the CDR3. Trimming cost V 5 bases and J 4 bases, with 15 bases left between them. Per the germline V gene, CDR1 is SEHNR and CDR2 is FQNEAQ (reference sequence). The CDR3 DNA follows: TGTGCCAGCAGCAAGGACTATAAATTGTACAATGAGCAGTTCTTC. Translating gives CASSKDYKLYNEQFF.

The J gene is TRBJ1-1, the V gene TRBV4-1; D gene ambiguous. Germline CDR1 is MGHRA and CDR2 is YSYEKL. Trimming cost V 2 bases and J 3 bases, with 7 bases left between them. This CDR3 has 13 amino acids. CDR3 nucleotide sequence: TGCGCCAGCAGCCAAACCCAGGACACTGAAGCTTTCTTT. Its translation is CASSQTQDTEAFF.

The J gene is TRBJ2-7, the V gene TRBV7-9; a weak D match, TRBD2 (6 bases). The CDR3 is 12 amino acids. V was trimmed by 10 bases and J by 3 bases, leaving 13 bases between them. From germline, CDR1 is SEHNR and CDR2 FQNEAQ (reference sequence). CDR3 DNA sequence: TGTGCCACCGCCGGGAGCAACTACGAGCAGTACTTC. It codes for CATAGSNYEQYF.

With regard to this clone: The junction shows a germline mismatch at one end, possibly a read error. The chain carries TRBV18 and TRBJ1-2, with 7 bases aligning to TRBD1. The CDR3 spans 15 residues. Germline loops: CDR1 KGHSH, CDR2 LQKENI. The CDR3 nucleotides are TGTGCCAGCTCAACACCGGGGACAGACTACTATGGCTACACCTTC. It is translated as CASSTPGTDYYGYTF.

The rearrangement uses TRBV30 and TRBJ2-5; TRBD2 matches 9 bases. The J call may be incorrect, as the DNA end agrees better with TRBJ2-7. CDR1 and CDR2 from the germline V gene are GTSNPN and SVGIG (reference sequence). This CDR3 has 15 amino acids. The CDR3 region is CAWSGSGTSYDEQYF. CDR3 bases: TGTGCCTGGAGTGGGAGTGGGACTAGCTACGACGAGCAGTACTTC.

A single count supports this clone. The V and J genes are TRBV21-1 and TRBJ2-7; the table's D call of TRBD1 was not tested on the DNA. TRBV21-1 is classified as a pseudogene. The CDR3 is made up of 14 amino acids. The CDR3 sequence: CASSKDPTSYEQYF. The CDR3 DNA sequence: TGTGCCAGCAGCAAAGATCCCACCAGCTACGAGCAGTACTTC.

J is TRBJ1-6 and V is TRBV6-4; maybe TRBD1 (6 bases). The CDR3 loop spans 16 amino acids. Germline-derived CDR1 and CDR2 are MRHNA and SNTAGT. Trimming shortened V by 7 bases and J by 11 bases, and 24 bases separated the two germline ends. The chain's CDR3 is CASIYGPDPGHTPLHF. In DNA, the CDR3 is TGTGCCAGCATATACGGACCGGATCCGGGACATACACCCCTCCACTTT.

This chain connects TRBV27 to TRBJ1-6; TRBD1 matches 11 bases. Germline assignment: CDR1 MNHEY and CDR2 SMNVEV (reference sequence). V lost 6 bases and J lost 9; bases outside the gene matches: 7. The CDR3 contains 15 residues. The CDR3 reads CASRVSGTGGSPLHF. The CDR3 region has the DNA TGTGCCAGCAGAGTCAGTGGGACAGGGGGTTCACCCCTCCACTTT.

The gene calls are TRBV18 and TRBJ2-3, with D possibly TRBD1 on 5 matching bases. The CDR3 has 15 residues. The germline V gene encodes CDR1 KGHSH and CDR2 LQKENI. Trimming stripped 2 bases from V and 0 bases from J, with 9 bases between. The CDR3 sequence: CASSPDRSSTDTQYF. Here the CDR3 DNA reads TGTGCCAGCTCACCAGACAGATCTAGCACAGATACGCAGTATTTT.

This chain connects TRBV6-8 to TRBJ2-7, with D hard to call. The germline CDR1 and CDR2 sequences are MNHGY and SAAAGT. V gave up 10 bases and J gave up 4 bases, with 5 bases separating them. The CDR3 sequence is 9 residues long. The CDR3 sequence is CATLYEQYF. Here the CDR3 DNA reads TGTGCCACCCTATACGAGCAGTACTTC.

In this sample, this clone turned up many times. This chain uses TRBV6-6 with TRBJ1-1, with D unresolved. The CDR3 consists of 14 residues. Per germline, CDR1 MNHNY and CDR2 SVGAGI (reference sequence). V was shortened by 4 bases and J by 1 base, with 10 bases between the two germline ends. CDR3 nucleotides: TGTGCCAGCAGTTGGGCCGAGGGGAACACTGAAGCTTTCTTT. Translated: CASSWAEGNTEAFF.

This chain connects TRBV19 to TRBJ2-7, with 7 bases aligning to TRBD1. Unmatched junction bases numbered 8, after V lost 3 bases and J lost 3 bases. The CDR3 is 15 residues long. CDR1 is LNHDA, CDR2 SQIVND, per germline (reference sequence). CDR3 bases: TGTGCCAGTAGTATGGGTAGGGGGCGCTTCTACGAGCAGTACTTC. Translating it yields CASSMGRGRFYEQYF.